A single sample gave rise to the 12 T cell receptor beta chains below, sequenced in a study of shared clonotypes between healthy human individuals (TCRdb year 2020). CD8 naive samples were obtained by positive selection for CCR7 among CD45RO-negative cells, yielding a CD45RA+CCR7+ population from which TemRA cells were excluded. Library creation used the immunoSEQ multiplex PCR assay. Sourced from immuneACCESS, this table was stored by TCRdb with only in-frame sequences that have V and J called. A share of the clones is absent; for the studies checked, an unresolved V gene accounts for under half, and the remainder has no known explanation. This sample comprises about 2 million clones, about 95% of them detected only once. The ten top clones hold around 1% of the sample. Sequencing was performed on naive CD8+ T cells sorted from blood. Per the publication, the cell subset or site label means: CD45RA+CCR7+. These receptors originate from a man between 18 and 35 years old in good health.

V usage is TRBV19 and J usage is TRBJ1-2; possible D gene TRBD1, 6 bases. CDR1 is LNHDA and CDR2 is SQIVND in the germline V gene (reference sequence). Trimming shortened V by 7 bases and J by 4 bases, and 10 bases separated the two germline ends. This CDR3 region has 12 residues. CDR3 amino acids: CASTSGVYGYTF. The CDR3, as DNA: TGTGCCAGTACGTCAGGGGTCTATGGCTACACCTTC.

V gene TRBV25-1 combines with J gene TRBJ2-5, with D hard to call. Germline lookup yields CDR1 MGHDK and CDR2 SYGVNS. This CDR3 is built from 12 residues. V was clipped by 2 bases and J by 9 bases, with 10 bases between them. This CDR3 reads CASSESIRAQYF. CDR3 DNA sequence: TGTGCCAGCAGTGAAAGCATTCGGGCCCAGTACTTC.

This clone was recorded only once. The chain recombines TRBV7-8 with TRBJ2-7, with TRBD2 matching 10 bases. The junction had 8 bases not matched to a gene; V was cut back by 5 bases and J by 4 bases. The CDR3 spans 15 residues. Germline values: CDR1 SGHVS, CDR2 FQNEAQ. The CDR3 coding sequence is TGTGCCAGCAGCGTCACCGGGACTAGCGTTTACGAGCAGTACTTC. Protein: CASSVTGTSVYEQYF.

The J gene is TRBJ2-1, the V gene TRBV9, with D uncertain. The CDR3 has 13 residues. V shed 4 bases and J shed 2 bases, with 7 bases lying between them. The germline CDR1 and CDR2 sequences are SGDLS and YYNGEE. The CDR3 loop is CASSITAYNEQFF. CDR3 DNA sequence: TGTGCCAGCAGCATCACAGCCTACAATGAGCAGTTCTTC.

The V gene is TRBV4-1, the J gene TRBJ2-1; D might be TRBD1 (5 bases). Trimming removed 2 bases from V and 10 bases from J, with 9 bases in between. This CDR3 spans 12 amino acids. CDR1 is MGHRA and CDR2 is YSYEKL in the germline V gene. This CDR3 is CASSQRGLEQFF. The CDR3 DNA reads TGCGCCAGCAGCCAAAGGGGATTGGAGCAGTTCTTC.

The chain links TRBV7-9 to TRBJ2-7; weak D call: TRBD1 (6 bases). The ends were cut back, 3 bases at V and 3 bases at J, with 21 bases in the middle. The CDR3 spans 17 residues. CDR1 and CDR2 (germline): SEHNR, FQNEAQ (reference sequence). CDR3 sequence: CASSFPAGRDNYYEQYF. In DNA form, the CDR3 reads TGTGCCAGCAGCTTTCCCGCCGGACGGGACAATTACTACGAGCAGTACTTC.

The rearrangement uses TRBV27 and TRBJ1-2, with D unclear. CDR1 and CDR2 from the germline V gene are MNHEY and SMNVEV (reference sequence). The length of the CDR3 is 16 residues. V shed 1 base and J shed 0 bases, with 12 bases lying between them. This CDR3 reads CASSLFSGGANYGYTF. The CDR3 DNA reads as TGTGCCAGCAGTTTATTTTCGGGCGGAGCTAACTATGGCTACACCTTC.

The chain carries TRBV25-1 and TRBJ2-5; TRBD2 might be the D (7 bases). The V and J ends lost 4 bases and 5 bases respectively, with 23 bases between them. Germline V lookup: CDR1 MGHDK, CDR2 SYGVNS. This CDR3 has 17 amino acids. The CDR3: CASSGHVERGAVETQYF. CDR3 DNA: TGTGCCAGCAGTGGCCATGTCGAACGGGGGGCCGTGGAGACCCAGTACTTC.

V usage is TRBV7-2 and J usage is TRBJ2-7, with D possibly being TRBD2 (6 bases). CDR3 length equals 18 residues. The V end lost 6 bases, the J end lost 2 bases, and 26 bases lay between the germline ends. CDR1 and CDR2 (germline): SGHTA, FQGNSA. CDR3 in DNA: TGTGCCAGCAGTCCAGGAGGGGCTTTAGTTGGTGAAACCTACGAGCAGTACTTC. Protein product: CASSPGGALVGETYEQYF.

V is TRBV9 and J is TRBJ2-1; TRBD2 matches 16 bases. J gave up 5 bases and V 1 base, and 6 bases lay outside the gene matches. CDR1 SGDLS and CDR2 YYNGEE come from the germline V gene. There are 18 residues in the CDR3. The CDR3 bases are TGTGCCAGCAGCGTAAAGGGACTAGCGGGAGGGCCTAACAATGAGCAGTTCTTC. It specifies CASSVKGLAGGPNNEQFF. Together with reference TRBV9 and TRBJ2-1, the CDR3 gives the full variable domain: DSGVTQTPKHLITATGQRVTLRCSPRSGDLSVYWYQQSLDQGLQFLIQYYNGEERAKGNILERFSAQQFPDLHSELNLSSLELGDSALYFCASSVKGLAGGPNNEQFFGPGTRLTVL.

The chain links TRBV19 to TRBJ2-7; tentative D call: TRBD2 (5 bases). The germline V and J ends were trimmed by 6 bases and 3 bases, with 21 bases remaining between them. The germline CDR1 and CDR2 sequences are LNHDA and SQIVND (reference sequence). The CDR3 runs 16 residues. The CDR3 DNA reads TGTGCCAGTAGCGCGATCACAACTACGGGGAGCTACGAGCAGTACTTC. It encodes CASSAITTTGSYEQYF.

The gene calls are TRBV5-1 and TRBJ2-7; 8 bases agree with TRBD2. After removal of 3 bases from V and 5 bases from J, the junction contained 4 bases not matched to a gene. From germline, CDR1 is SGHRS and CDR2 YFSETQ. The CDR3 spans 13 residues. The CDR3 DNA follows: TGCGCCAGCAGCTACGGGGGGGACCACGAGCAGTACTTC. Its protein is CASSYGGDHEQYF.